The sample holds many counts of the clone carrying this T cell receptor (beta chain). Researchers took RNA transcripts and amplified the TCR beta CDR3 regions from them. During a first-round RT-PCR of the TCR CDR3, the HTBI primer set was used. MiXCR was run by TCRdb on the multiplex PCR reads, yielding one entry per CDR3 protein. The data show around 100,000 distinct CDR3 sequences, 47% seen once. CDR1 and CDR2 (germline): MNHEY, SVGAGI. V shed 5 bases, J shed 4 bases, and the junction held 6 bases outside the gene matches. The CDR3 is 14 amino acids. The source of the sample is a study of T cells in Graves' hyperthyroidism and ophthalmopathy.

The sample comprised blood. The source is a man aged 40-49 years with Graves' hyperthyroidism. The V gene is TRBV6-5, the J gene TRBJ2-5, with TRBD1 matching 8 bases. In nucleotides, the CDR3 is TGTGCCAGCAGTAAACAGGGGGTGCGAGAGACCCAGTACTTC. Its translation: CASSKQGVRETQYF.